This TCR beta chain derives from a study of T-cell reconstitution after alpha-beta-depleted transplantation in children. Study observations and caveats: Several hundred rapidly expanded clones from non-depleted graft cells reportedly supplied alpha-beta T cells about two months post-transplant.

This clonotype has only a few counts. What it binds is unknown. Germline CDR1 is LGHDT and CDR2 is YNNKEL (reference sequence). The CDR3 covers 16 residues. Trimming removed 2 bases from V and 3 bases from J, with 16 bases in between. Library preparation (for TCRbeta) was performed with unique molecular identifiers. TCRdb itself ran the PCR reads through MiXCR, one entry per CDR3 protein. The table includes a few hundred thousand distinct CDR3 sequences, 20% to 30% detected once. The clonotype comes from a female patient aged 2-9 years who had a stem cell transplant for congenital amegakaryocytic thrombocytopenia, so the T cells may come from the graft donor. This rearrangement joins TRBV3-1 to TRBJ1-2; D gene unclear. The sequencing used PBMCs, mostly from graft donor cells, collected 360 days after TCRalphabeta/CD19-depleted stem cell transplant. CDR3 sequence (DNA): TGTGCCAGCAGCCAATACCTTCGGGGTGGGTACTATGGCTACACCTTC. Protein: CASSQYLRGGYYGYTF.